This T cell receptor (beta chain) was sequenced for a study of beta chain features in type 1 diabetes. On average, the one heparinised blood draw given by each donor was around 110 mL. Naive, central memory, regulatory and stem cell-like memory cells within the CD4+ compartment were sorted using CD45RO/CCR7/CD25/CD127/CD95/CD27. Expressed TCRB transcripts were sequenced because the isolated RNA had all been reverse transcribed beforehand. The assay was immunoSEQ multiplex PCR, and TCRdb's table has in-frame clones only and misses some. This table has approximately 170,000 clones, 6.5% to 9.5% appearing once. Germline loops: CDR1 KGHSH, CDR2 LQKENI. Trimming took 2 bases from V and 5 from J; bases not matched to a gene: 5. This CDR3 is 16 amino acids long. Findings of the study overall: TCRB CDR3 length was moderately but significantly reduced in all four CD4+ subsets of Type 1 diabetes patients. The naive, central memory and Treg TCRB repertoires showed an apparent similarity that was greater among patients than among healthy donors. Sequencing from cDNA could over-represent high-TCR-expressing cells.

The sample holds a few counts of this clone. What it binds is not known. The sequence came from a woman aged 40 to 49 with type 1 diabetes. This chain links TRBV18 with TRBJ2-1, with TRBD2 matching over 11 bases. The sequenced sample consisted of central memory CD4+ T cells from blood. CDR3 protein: CASSPLATSGNNEQFF. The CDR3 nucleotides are TGTGCCAGCTCACCATTGGCGACTAGCGGGAACAATGAGCAGTTCTTC.